This TCR beta chain was obtained from a study of blood T cell repertoires in COVID-19 (TCRdb year 2020). Turning to the overall study: Samples from collaborators originated in the United States, Italy and Spain and spanned both the acute and convalescent phases of COVID-19. HLA class I and class II types, where available, came from metadata supplied by the sample provider rather than from assay-based typing. Samples were obtained from the ongoing ImmuneRACE study (first 160 participants) and from 1,000 to 1,500 subjects provided by 6 global collaborators. The repertoires were released in a freely available public database intended as a resource for research on the immune response to SARS-CoV-2. Sample metadata almost always included a de-identified subject ID, COVID-19 status, age in years and sex. Deeply sampled blood TCRbeta repertoires from subjects exposed to, actively infected with, or recovered from COVID-19 were included in the dataset. The material from the prospective study consisted of cDNA or gDNA derived from T cells, B-cell-depleted T cells, or PBMCs. What the authors observed across the whole study: How much clinical and demographic metadata was included differed by source and by participant, and the metadata was provided uncurated.

The immunoSEQ Assay, a bias-controlled multiplex PCR, was used to amplify TCRbeta CDR3 regions from genomic DNA. Per the source publication's procedure: The number of nucleated cells in each sample was estimated by amplification of reference gene primers within the assay. To quantify the absolute abundance of each unique TCRbeta CDR3 rearrangement, sequence reads were collapsed and filtered. For each sample, productive Simpson clonality was calculated by taking the square root of Simpson's diversity index across productive rearrangements. Drawn from immuneACCESS, this table holds only the in-frame rearrangements with V and J called that TCRdb kept. Clones are partly lost; checked studies trace under half to an unresolved V gene and leave the rest unexplained. From that table come the V and J calls and clone size; the DNA was used to work out D and trimming. This sample gives 46,000 or so clones in total; under 95% of them show up just once. About 20% of the sample is held by the ten biggest clonotypes.

In the case of this clone: This receptor's antigen is unknown. Base qualities are not at hand, and no much larger clone is one base apart.

The collaborating institutions used their own protocols to collect whole blood in K2EDTA tubes. For TCRbeta analysis, collaborators shipped samples in one of three forms: frozen whole blood, isolated PBMCs, or DNA extracted from either of those sample types. From cysteine to phenylalanine, the CDR3 is 16 amino acids long. The CDR3 DNA has 48 bases and is translated from base 1. Here V drops 1 base and J drops 1 base, and the junction holds 6 bases not matched to any gene. The germline V gene gives CDR1 as LGHNA and CDR2 as YSLEER. The rearranged segments are TRBV4-3 and TRBJ2-7, with 8 bases matching TRBD2. The sequence was collected from a man in his 70s with active COVID-19. Sequencing was performed on peripheral blood. The CDR3 in this case is CASSQALTSGSYEQYF. The DNA sequence follows: TGCGCCAGCAGCCAAGCTTTAACTAGCGGATCCTACGAGCAGTACTTC.